Below, one TCR beta chain is given with its context. It lacks a known antigen. No per-base quality is available; no much larger clone lies one base away. The immunoSEQ Assay was used to sequence TCRbeta CDR3 regions. After extraction, genomic DNA underwent amplification by bias-controlled multiplex PCR, followed by high-throughput sequencing. As for the original processing: To quantify the absolute abundance of every unique TCRbeta CDR3 region, sequences were collapsed and filtered. T cell fraction was estimated by normalizing TCRbeta template counts to usable DNA, with usable DNA measured through amplification of reference genes found in all nucleated cells. Repertoire TCRs were annotated as SARS-CoV-2-specific when V gene, CDR3 amino acid sequence and J gene were exactly matched to a known reactive TCR set. The reference SARS-CoV-2 TCR set was obtained from MIRA and was filtered for enrichment in COVID-19-positive ImmuneCODE repertoires, whereby public or cross-reactive TCRs were removed. Drawing on the MIRA antigens, annotated TCRs were analysed further at the level of specific ORF or position within ORF. Breadth was defined as annotated unique rearrangements over total unique productive rearrangements; depth was the summed frequency of those rearrangements. Two-sided Wilcoxon rank-sum tests were applied when comparing TCR breadth between groups. Entries here come from immuneACCESS through TCRdb and include only in-frame sequences with V and J called. Some clones fail to appear in such tables; in the studies checked, an unresolved V gene covers under half of the shortfall, and the cause of the remainder is unknown. V and J calls and clone size are copied from that table; D and trimming were computed from the DNA. In all, the sample holds roughly 700,000 clones, and roughly 90% of those were seen once. Over 1.3% of the sample goes to the ten largest clones.

The label giving this sample's treatment or condition can be read as: some 19 received Ad26.COV2.S at low or high dose, single or two shots; roughly 5 received placebo; per-sample allocation not given. For vaccine and placebo recipients, repertoires were sequenced using samples collected on day 63 after the first injection. In Cohort 1b, around 23 adults aged 18-55 years were enrolled at a single site in Boston, USA, between 29 July and 7 August 2020. Ad26.COV2.S consisted of a replication-incompetent adenovirus type 26 vector by which a prefusion-stabilized SARS-CoV-2 spike protein from the original Wuhan strain was expressed. According to the germline V gene (reference sequence), CDR1 reads LNHDA and CDR2 reads SQIVND. The germline ends are 8 bases apart after V is trimmed by 2 bases and J by 0 bases. The CDR3 holds 14 amino acids from the cysteine to the phenylalanine. Only the CDR3 part of the read is kept: 42 bases, read in frame from the first base.

This specimen belongs to a study of Ad26.COV2.S vaccination and SARS-CoV-2 variants (dated by TCRdb to about 2021). Background on the whole study: Donors in the vaccine arm were drawn from COV1001, a phase I-IIa trial of Ad26.COV2.S in healthy adults that was multicentre, randomized, double-blind and placebo-controlled. Dosing of Ad26.COV2.S was intramuscular, at either 5x10^10 or 1x10^11 viral particles, delivered as one shot or as two shots spaced 56 days apart. TCRbeta repertoire sequencing was used to assess the specificity and breadth of SARS-CoV-2-reactive T cell receptors after Ad26.COV2.S vaccination. The TCR-sequenced set comprised around 30 samples: about 19 Ad26.COV2.S vaccine recipients, 5 placebo recipients and 8 SARS-CoV-2 convalescent individuals. Trial participants were randomized into five groups of five: low-dose or high-dose Ad26.COV2.S given once or twice, or placebo on both occasions. Investigators did not know the trial group allocation while performing experiments and assessing outcomes. Summary of the overall study and its limitations: After vaccination, spike-specific CD8+ and CD4+ T cell responses were reported to show substantial breadth. The study was not powered for comparison of responses between vaccine doses or regimens. The authors noted that total T cell responses may have been underestimated by the TCR breadth and depth analyses. Spike-specific TCR breadth was higher in Ad26.COV2.S recipients than in placebo recipients (P = 0.0014). Comparable non-spike TCR breadth was observed between vaccine and placebo recipients, consistent with only spike being contained in the vaccine.

Sequencing used peripheral blood, obtained in a trial of Ad26.COV2.S vaccine versus placebo. This TCR was sampled from a person between 18 and 65 years old who received the Ad26.COV2.S COVID-19 vaccine or a placebo. The receptor chain draws on TRBV19 and TRBJ2-7; the D gene is not confidently resolved. The DNA sequence follows: TGTGCCAGTAGTATACAGGAGAGCTCCTACGAGCAGTACTTC. Its coded protein is CASSIQESSYEQYF.